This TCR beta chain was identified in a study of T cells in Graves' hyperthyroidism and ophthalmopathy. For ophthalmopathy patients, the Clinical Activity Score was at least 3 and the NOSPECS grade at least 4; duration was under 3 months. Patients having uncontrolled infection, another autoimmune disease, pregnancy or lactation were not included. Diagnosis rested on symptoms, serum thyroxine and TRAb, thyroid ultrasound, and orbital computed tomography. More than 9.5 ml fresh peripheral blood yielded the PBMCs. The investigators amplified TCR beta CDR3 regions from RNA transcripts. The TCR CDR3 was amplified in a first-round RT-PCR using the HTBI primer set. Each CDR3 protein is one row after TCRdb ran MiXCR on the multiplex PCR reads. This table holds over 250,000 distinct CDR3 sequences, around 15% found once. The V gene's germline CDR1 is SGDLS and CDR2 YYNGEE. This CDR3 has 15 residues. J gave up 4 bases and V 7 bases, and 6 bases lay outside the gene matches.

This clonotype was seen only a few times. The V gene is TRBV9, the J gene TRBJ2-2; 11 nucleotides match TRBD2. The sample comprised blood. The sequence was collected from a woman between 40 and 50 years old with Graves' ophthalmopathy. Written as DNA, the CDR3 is TGTGCCAGCGGTCGACTAGCGGGACTCACCGGGGAGCTGTTTTTT. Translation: CASGRLAGLTGELFF.